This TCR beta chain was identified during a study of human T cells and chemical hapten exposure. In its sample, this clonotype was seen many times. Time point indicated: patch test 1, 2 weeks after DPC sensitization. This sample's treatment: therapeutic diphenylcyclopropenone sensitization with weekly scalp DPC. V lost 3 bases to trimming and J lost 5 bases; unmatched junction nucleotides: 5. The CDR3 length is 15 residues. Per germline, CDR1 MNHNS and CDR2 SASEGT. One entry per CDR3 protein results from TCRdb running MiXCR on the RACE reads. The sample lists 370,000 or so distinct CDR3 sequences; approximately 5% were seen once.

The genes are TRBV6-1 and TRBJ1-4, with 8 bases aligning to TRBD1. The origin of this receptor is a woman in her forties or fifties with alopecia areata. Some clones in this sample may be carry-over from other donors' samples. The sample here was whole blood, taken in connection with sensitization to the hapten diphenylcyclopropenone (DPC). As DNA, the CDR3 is TGTGCCAGCAGTGACGACAGGGGAGCAAATGAAAAACTGTTTTTT. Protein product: CASSDDRGANEKLFF.